A selection of T cell receptor beta chains follows, all from one sample in a study of blood T cell repertoires in COVID-19. Data came from immunoSEQ multiplex PCR; TCRdb stores just in-frame clones and leaves some out. The data hold approximately 140,000 clones, with about 87% observed a single time. Sequenced input: peripheral blood. These receptors originate from an elderly man with acute or convalescent COVID-19. The conserved cysteine and the conserved F or W are not part of the CDR3 here.

v_gene: TRBV11-2
len: 15
CDR3aa: ASSLGMGLAGQNEQF

v_gene: TRBV18
len: 12
CDR3aa: ASSPKELNTEAF

v_gene: TRBV28
len: 11
CDR3aa: ASTRQGRDEQF

v_gene: TRBV6-5
len: 13
CDR3aa: ASRKAGVSYNEQF

v_gene: TRBV12-3/TRBV12-4
len: 11
CDR3aa: ASSWSAGQPQH

v_gene: TRBV3-1/TRBV3-2
len: 11
CDR3aa: ASSPGSDQPQH

v_gene: TRBV5-1
len: 12
CDR3aa: ASSLVGSYNEQF

v_gene: TRBV5-1
len: 13
CDR3aa: ASSPGSGHPGELF

v_gene: TRBV24-1
len: 13
CDR3aa: ATSVGQGAGQPQH

v_gene: TRBV7-3
len: 13
CDR3aa: ASSLAGGQGDTQY

v_gene: TRBV10-3
len: 13
CDR3aa: AISIGTGINNEQF

v_gene: TRBV3-1/TRBV3-2
len: 13
CDR3aa: ASSQREGGFAEAF

v_gene: TRBV5-1
len: 16
CDR3aa: ASSLAPGQGKGGTEAF

v_gene: TRBV5-4
len: 14
CDR3aa: ASSSPGTASSYEQY

v_gene: TRBV6-6
len: 13
CDR3aa: ASNLPGQGGETQY

v_gene: TRBV12-3/TRBV12-4
len: 11
CDR3aa: ASSTSQQHEAF

v_gene: TRBV28
len: 12
CDR3aa: ASSAPGTGPEGF

v_gene: TRBV27
len: 15
CDR3aa: ASTRNTGGVRTGELF

v_gene: TRBV7-6
len: 11
CDR3aa: ASSAGPKETQY

v_gene: TRBV7-6
len: 14
CDR3aa: ASSLGAGRSGNTIY